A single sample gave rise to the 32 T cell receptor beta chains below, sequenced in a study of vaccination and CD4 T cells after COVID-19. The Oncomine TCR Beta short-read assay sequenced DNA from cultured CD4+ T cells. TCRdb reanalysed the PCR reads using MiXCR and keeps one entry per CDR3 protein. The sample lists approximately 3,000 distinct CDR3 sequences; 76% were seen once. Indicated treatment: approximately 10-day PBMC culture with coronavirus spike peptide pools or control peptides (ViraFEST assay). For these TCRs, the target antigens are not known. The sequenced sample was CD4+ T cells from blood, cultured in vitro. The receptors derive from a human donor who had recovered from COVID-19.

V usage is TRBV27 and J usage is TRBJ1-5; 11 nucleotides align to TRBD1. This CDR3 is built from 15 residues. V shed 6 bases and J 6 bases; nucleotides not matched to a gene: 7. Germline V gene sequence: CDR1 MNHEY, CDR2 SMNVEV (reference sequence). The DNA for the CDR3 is TGTGCCAGCAGCCCCTGGGACAGGGGGAGTCAGCCCCAGCATTTT. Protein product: CASSPWDRGSQPQHF.

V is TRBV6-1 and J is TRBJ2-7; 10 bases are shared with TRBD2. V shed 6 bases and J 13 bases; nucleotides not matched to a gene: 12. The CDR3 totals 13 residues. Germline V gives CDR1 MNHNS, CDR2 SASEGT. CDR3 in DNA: TGTGCCAGCAGCGCCCCTCTTAGCGGGGGGCTTTACTTC. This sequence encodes CASSAPLSGGLYF.

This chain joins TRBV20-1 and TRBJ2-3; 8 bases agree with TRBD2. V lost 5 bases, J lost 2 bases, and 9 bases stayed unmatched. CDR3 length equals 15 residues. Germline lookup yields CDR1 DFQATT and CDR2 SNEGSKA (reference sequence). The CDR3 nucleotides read TGCAGTGCTCGAGTAGCGGGGAGGGACACAGATACGCAGTATTTT. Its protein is CSARVAGRDTDTQYF.

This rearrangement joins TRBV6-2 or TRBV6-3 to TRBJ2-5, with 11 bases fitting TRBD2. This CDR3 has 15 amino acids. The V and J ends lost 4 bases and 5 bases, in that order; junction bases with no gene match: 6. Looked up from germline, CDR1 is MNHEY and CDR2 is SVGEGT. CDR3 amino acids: CASSSTSGGRETQYF. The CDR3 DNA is TGTGCCAGCAGTTCTACTAGCGGGGGCCGGGAGACCCAGTACTTC.

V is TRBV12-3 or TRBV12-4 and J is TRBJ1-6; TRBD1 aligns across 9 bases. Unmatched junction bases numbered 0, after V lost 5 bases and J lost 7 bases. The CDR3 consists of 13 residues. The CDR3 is CASSDRGNSPLHF. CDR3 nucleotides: TGTGCCAGCAGTGACAGGGGGAATTCACCCCTCCACTTT.

CDR3 nucleotides: TGTGCCAGTAGTATAGATCTGGGGACAGCGAACACTGAAGCTTTCTTT. This gives the protein CASSIDLGTANTEAFF. V is TRBV19 and J is TRBJ1-1; 7 bases line up with TRBD1. Germline CDR1 and CDR2: LNHDA and SQIVND (reference sequence). CDR3 length equals 16 residues. The V segment lost 0 bases and the J segment 1 base; nucleotides outside the gene matches: 5.

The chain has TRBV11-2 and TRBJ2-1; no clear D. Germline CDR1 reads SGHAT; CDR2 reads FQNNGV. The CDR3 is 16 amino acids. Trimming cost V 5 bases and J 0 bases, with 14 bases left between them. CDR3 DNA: TGTGCCAGCAGCCGACGACACGATTTCTCCTACAATGAGCAGTTCTTC. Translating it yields CASSRRHDFSYNEQFF.

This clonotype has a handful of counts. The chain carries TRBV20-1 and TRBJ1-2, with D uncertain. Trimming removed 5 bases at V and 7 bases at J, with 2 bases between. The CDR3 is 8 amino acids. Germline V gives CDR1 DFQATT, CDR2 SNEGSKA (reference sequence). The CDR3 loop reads CSAPGYTF. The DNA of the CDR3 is TGCAGTGCTCCTGGCTACACCTTC.

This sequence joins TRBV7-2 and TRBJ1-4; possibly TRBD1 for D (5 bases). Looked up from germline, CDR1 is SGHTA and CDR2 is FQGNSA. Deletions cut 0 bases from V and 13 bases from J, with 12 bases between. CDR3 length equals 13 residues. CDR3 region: CASSLAEIGGLFF. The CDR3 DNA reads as TGTGCCAGCAGCTTAGCGGAGATCGGGGGACTGTTTTTT.

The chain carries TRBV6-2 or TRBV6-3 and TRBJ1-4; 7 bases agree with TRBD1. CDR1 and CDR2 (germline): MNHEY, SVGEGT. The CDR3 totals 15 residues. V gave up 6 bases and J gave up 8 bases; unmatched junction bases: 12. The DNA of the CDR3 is TGTGCCAGCAGCCTTAACCCAGGGGGAGTCGAAAAACTGTTTTTT. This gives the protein CASSLNPGGVEKLFF.

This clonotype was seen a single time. The CDR3 spells CASSPEPPGDYGYTF. CDR3 sequence (DNA): TGTGCCAGCAGCCCAGAACCCCCGGGAGACTATGGCTACACCTTC. This chain uses TRBV7-2 with TRBJ1-2; D is uncertain. V was pared by 5 bases and J by 3 bases, with 16 bases between. Germline V CDR1 and CDR2: SGHTA, FQGNSA. This CDR3 has 15 amino acids.

CDR3: CASSETTLYGYTF. CDR3 nucleotides: TGTGCCAGCAGTGAGACAACGCTCTATGGCTACACCTTC. This chain joins TRBV12-3 or TRBV12-4 and TRBJ1-2; D unclear. Trimming took 5 bases from V and 4 from J, leaving 11 bases between them. There are 13 residues in the CDR3.

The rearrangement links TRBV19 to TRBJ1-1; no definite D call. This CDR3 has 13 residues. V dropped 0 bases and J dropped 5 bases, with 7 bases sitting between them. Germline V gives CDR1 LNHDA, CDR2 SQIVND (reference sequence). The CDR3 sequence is CASSIDRETEAFF. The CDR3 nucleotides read TGTGCCAGTAGTATAGATAGGGAAACTGAAGCTTTCTTT.

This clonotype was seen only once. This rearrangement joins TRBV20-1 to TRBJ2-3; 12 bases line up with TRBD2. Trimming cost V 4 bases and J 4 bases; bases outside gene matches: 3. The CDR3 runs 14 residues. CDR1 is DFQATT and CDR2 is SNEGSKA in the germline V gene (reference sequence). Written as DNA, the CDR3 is TGCAGTGCTAAACCTAGCGGGGGGGCAGATACGCAGTATTTT. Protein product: CSAKPSGGADTQYF.

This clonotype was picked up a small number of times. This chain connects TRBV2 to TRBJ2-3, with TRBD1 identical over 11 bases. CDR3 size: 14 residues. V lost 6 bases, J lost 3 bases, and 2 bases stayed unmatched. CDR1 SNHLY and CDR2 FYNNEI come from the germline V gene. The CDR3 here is CASSRDRGTDTQYF. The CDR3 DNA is TGTGCCAGCAGCCGGGACAGGGGGACAGATACGCAGTATTTT.

The CDR3 here is CASSTEADTQYF. For the CDR3, the DNA is TGTGCCAGCAGTACGGAGGCCGATACGCAGTATTTT. This chain connects TRBV2 to TRBJ2-3, with D maybe TRBD2 (5 bases). Trimming shortened V by 5 bases and J by 6 bases, and 9 bases separated the two germline ends. The CDR3 totals 12 residues. Germline V gene data show CDR1 as SNHLY and CDR2 as FYNNEI.

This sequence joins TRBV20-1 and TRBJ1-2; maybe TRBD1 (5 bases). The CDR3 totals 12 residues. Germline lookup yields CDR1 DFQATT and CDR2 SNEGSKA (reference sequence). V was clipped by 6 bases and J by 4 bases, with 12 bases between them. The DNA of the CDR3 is TGCAGTGCATGGGACTCCGGCTATGGCTACACCTTC. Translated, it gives CSAWDSGYGYTF.

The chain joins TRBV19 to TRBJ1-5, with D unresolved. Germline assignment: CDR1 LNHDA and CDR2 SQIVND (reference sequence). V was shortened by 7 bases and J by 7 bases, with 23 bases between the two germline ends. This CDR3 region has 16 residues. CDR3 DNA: TGTGCCAGTACCCTTGGGTTTAAAGGTGGGTACCAGCCCCAGCATTTT. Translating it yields CASTLGFKGGYQPQHF.

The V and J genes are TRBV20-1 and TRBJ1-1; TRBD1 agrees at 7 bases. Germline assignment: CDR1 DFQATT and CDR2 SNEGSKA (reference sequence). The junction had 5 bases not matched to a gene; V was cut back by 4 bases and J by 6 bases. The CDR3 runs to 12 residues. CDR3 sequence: CSAKDRVPEAFF. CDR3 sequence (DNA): TGCAGTGCTAAAGACAGGGTACCTGAAGCTTTCTTT.

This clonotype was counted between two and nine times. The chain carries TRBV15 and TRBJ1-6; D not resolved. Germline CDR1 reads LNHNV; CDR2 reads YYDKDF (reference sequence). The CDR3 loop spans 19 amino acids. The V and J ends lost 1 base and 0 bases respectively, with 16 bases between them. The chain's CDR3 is CATSRGKWRSSSYNSPLHF. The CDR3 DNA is TGTGCCACCAGCAGAGGGAAGTGGCGGTCGAGCTCCTATAATTCACCCCTCCACTTT.

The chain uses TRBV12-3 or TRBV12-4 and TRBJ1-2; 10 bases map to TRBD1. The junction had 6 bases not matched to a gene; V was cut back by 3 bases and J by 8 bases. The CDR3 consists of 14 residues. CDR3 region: CASSLRQGARGYTF. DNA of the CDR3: TGTGCCAGCAGTTTGAGACAGGGGGCTCGAGGCTACACCTTC.

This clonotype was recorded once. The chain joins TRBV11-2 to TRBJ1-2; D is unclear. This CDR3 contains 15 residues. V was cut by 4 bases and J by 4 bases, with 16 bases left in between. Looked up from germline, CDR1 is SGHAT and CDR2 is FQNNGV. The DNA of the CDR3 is TGTGCCAGCAGCTCCCTAAAGACTGAAGGCTATGGCTACACCTTC. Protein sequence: CASSSLKTEGYGYTF. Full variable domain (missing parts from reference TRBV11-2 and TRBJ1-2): EAGVAQSPRYKIIEKRQSVAFWCNPISGHATLYWYQQILGQGPKLLIQFQNNGVVDDSQLPKDRFSAERLKGVDSTLKIQPAKLEDSAVYLCASSSLKTEGYGYTFGSGTRLTVV.

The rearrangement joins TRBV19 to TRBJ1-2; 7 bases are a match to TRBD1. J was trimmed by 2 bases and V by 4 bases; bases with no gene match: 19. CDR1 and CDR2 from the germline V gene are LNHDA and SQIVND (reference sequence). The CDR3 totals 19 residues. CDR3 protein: CASSRNGAVGTASNYGYTF. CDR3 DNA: TGTGCCAGTAGTAGGAATGGGGCTGTCGGGACAGCCTCGAACTATGGCTACACCTTC.

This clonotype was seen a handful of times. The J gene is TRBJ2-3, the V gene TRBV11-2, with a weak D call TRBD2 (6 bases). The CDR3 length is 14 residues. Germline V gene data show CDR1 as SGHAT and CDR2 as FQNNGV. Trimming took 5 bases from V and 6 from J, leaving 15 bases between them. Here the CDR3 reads CASSSLGGADTQYF. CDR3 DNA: TGTGCCAGCAGCAGTTTAGGAGGGGCGGATACGCAGTATTTT.

In DNA form, the CDR3 reads TGTGCCAGCAGCTCGAAGGGGTCAGGGGGCTCTGGAAACACCATATATTTT. Translated: CASSSKGSGGSGNTIYF. This chain links TRBV7-8 with TRBJ1-3; TRBD1 matches at 7 bases. Germline CDR1 is SGHVS and CDR2 is FQNEAQ. V lost 4 bases to trimming and J lost 0 bases; unmatched junction nucleotides: 9. CDR3 length equals 17 residues.

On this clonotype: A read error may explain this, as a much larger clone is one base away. CDR3 bases: TGCAGTGCTAGACTAGCGGAGAGAGACACAGATACGCAGTATTTT. Its translation is CSARLAERDTDTQYF. The chain uses TRBV20-1 and TRBJ2-3; 7 bases agree with TRBD2. V lost 2 bases to trimming and J lost 2 bases; unmatched junction nucleotides: 7. Per the germline V gene, CDR1 is DFQATT and CDR2 is SNEGSKA (reference sequence). This CDR3 spans 15 amino acids.

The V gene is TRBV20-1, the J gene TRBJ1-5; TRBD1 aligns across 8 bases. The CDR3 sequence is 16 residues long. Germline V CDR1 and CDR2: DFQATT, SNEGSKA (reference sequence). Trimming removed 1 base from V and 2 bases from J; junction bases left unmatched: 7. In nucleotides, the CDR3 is TGCAGTGCTAGAGGTCAACAGGGGGGGGGCAATCAGCCCCAGCATTTT. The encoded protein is CSARGQQGGGNQPQHF.

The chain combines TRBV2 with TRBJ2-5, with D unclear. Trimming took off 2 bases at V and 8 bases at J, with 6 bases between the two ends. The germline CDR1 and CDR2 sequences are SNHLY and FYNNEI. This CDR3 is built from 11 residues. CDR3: CASSEITTQYF. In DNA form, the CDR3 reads TGTGCCAGCAGTGAAATTACCACCCAGTACTTC.

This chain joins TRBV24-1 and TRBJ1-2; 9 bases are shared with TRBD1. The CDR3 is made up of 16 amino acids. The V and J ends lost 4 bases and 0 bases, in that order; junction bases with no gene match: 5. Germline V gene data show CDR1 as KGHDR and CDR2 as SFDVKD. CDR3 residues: CATSDHGTGPNYGYTF. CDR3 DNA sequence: TGTGCCACCAGTGACCATGGGACAGGGCCTAACTATGGCTACACCTTC.

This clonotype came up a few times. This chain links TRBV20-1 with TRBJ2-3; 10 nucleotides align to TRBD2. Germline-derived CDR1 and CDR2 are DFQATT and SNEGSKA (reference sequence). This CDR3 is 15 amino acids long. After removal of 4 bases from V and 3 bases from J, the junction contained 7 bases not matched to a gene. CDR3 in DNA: TGCAGTGCTAACCGAGGACTAGCGGCAACAGATACGCAGTATTTT. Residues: CSANRGLAATDTQYF.

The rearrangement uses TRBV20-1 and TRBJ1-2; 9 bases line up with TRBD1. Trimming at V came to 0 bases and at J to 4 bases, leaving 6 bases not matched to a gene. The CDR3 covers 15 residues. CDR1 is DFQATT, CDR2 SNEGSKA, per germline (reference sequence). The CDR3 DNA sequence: TGCAGTGCTAGAGACCCCCGGGACAGGGTCTATGGCTACACCTTC. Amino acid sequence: CSARDPRDRVYGYTF.

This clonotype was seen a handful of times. CDR3 residues: CSARQTTYEQYF. DNA for the CDR3: TGCAGTGCCCGACAGACGACCTACGAGCAGTACTTC. V is TRBV20-1 and J is TRBJ2-7; D may be TRBD1 (5 bases). Trimming took 6 bases from V and 2 from J, leaving 11 bases between them. Germline V gene sequence: CDR1 DFQATT, CDR2 SNEGSKA (reference sequence). This CDR3 region has 12 residues.